This TCR beta chain was found in a study of OX40 agonist ivuxolimab in advanced cancers. Regarding the study as a whole: Some nonresponders likewise displayed low normalized T-cell clonal expansion. Among expanded peripheral T cells, antigen specificity went undetermined.

The V gene lost 2 bases and the J gene lost 5 bases, with 12 bases spanning the gap. CDR1 is MDHEN, CDR2 SYDVKM, per germline. This CDR3 has 14 amino acids. Repertoires were generated with immunoSEQ multiplex PCR, while TCRdb's copy carries only in-frame clones and drops some. The sample includes under 60,000 clones, just under 90% of them seen just once. For this clone: Its antigen is unknown.

The sample was CD4+ or CD8+ T cells sorted from blood, taken in a trial of the OX40 agonist ivuxolimab. The source of this sequence is an adult with an advanced solid tumor such as melanoma, head and neck, liver or kidney cancer. The chain uses TRBV28 and TRBJ2-5; tentatively, D is TRBD1 (5 bases). The CDR3 reads CASSLQGLGETQYF. The CDR3 DNA reads as TGTGCCAGCAGTTTACAGGGTTTAGGGGAGACCCAGTACTTC.